These 16 T cell receptor beta chains were sequenced from one sample in a study of a mutant IDH1 vaccine in newly diagnosed glioma. These receptors have no identified antigens. Time point in this sample: week 47, end of study. The vaccine gave 300 ug of a 20-mer mutant IDH1 peptide subcutaneously per dose. TCRdb's copy holds only in-frame clones and misses some; the assay was immunoSEQ multiplex PCR. The repertoire consists of roughly 34,000 clones, with 75% to 95% occurring once and the leading ten covering 5% to 6%. Sequenced here: PBMCs, sampled from a glioma patient whose treatment included an IDH1 peptide vaccine. Every receptor here comes from a woman between 40 and 50 years old with glioma.

V and J are TRBV5-1 and TRBJ1-6; tentatively, D is TRBD1 (5 bases). The CDR3 covers 15 residues. Per the germline V gene, CDR1 is SGHRS and CDR2 is YFSETQ. Trimming stripped 7 bases from V and 7 bases from J, with 18 bases between. CDR3 in amino acids: CASGQDQGRNSPLHF. The CDR3 region has the DNA TGCGCCAGCGGCCAAGACCAGGGCAGGAATTCACCCCTCCACTTT. Variable domain in full (rest from reference TRBV5-1 and TRBJ1-6): KAGVTQTPRYLIKTRGQQVTLSCSPISGHRSVSWYQQTPGQGLQFLFEYFSETQRNKGNFPGRFSGRQFSNSRSEMNVSTLELGDSALYLCASGQDQGRNSPLHFGNGTRLTVT.

J is TRBJ1-2 and V is TRBV7-2; TRBD1 is a possible D gene (5 bases). Looked up from germline, CDR1 is SGHTA and CDR2 is FQGNSA. Trimming took 0 bases from V and 4 from J, leaving 18 bases between them. There are 17 residues in the CDR3. DNA of the CDR3: TGTGCCAGCAGCTTAGCGGGGCCCCGGGTCTTAATCTATGGCTACACCTTC. This translates into CASSLAGPRVLIYGYTF.

V and J are TRBV5-1 and TRBJ2-7; 8 nucleotides agree with TRBD2. Germline loops: CDR1 SGHRS, CDR2 YFSETQ. CDR3 length equals 15 residues. V lost 0 bases to trimming and J lost 2 bases; unmatched junction nucleotides: 4. CDR3 in amino acids: CASSLAGGGTYEQYF. The CDR3 nucleotides are TGCGCCAGCAGCTTGGCCGGCGGGGGGACCTACGAGCAGTACTTC.

The chain recombines TRBV5-4 with TRBJ1-2; weak D call: TRBD1 (6 bases). This CDR3 spans 13 amino acids. Germline V gene lookup returns CDR1 SGHNT and CDR2 YYREEE (reference sequence). The V and J ends lost 0 bases and 4 bases respectively, with 7 bases between them. The CDR3, as DNA: TGTGCCAGCAGCTTGGACAGGGCCTATGGCTACACCTTC. It is translated as CASSLDRAYGYTF.

In its sample, this clone was seen a few times. The CDR3 bases are TGCGCCAGCAGCTTGGTGGAGACAGGGGGGATCTACGAGCAGTACTTC. It is translated as CASSLVETGGIYEQYF. V is TRBV5-1 and J is TRBJ2-7; 9 bases are shared with TRBD1. V lost 0 bases, J lost 3 bases, and 7 bases stayed unmatched. CDR1 and CDR2 (germline): SGHRS, YFSETQ. The CDR3 consists of 16 residues.

The chain carries TRBV6-1 and TRBJ2-7; 7 bases fit TRBD1. The germline V gene encodes CDR1 MNHNS and CDR2 SASEGT. This CDR3 is built from 17 residues. V was clipped by 0 bases and J by 0 bases; unmatched bases: 8. CDR3 protein: CASSEAPGTVSSYEQYF. CDR3 coding DNA: TGTGCCAGCAGTGAAGCGCCCGGGACAGTGAGCTCCTACGAGCAGTACTTC.

The V call is TRBV29-1, the J call TRBJ2-6; TRBD2 aligns across 9 bases. CDR3 length equals 17 residues. From germline, CDR1 is SQVTM and CDR2 ANQGSEA. V was pared by 6 bases and J by 0 bases, with 9 bases of the junction left unmatched. CDR3 DNA: TGCAGCGTGGTAACCGGGACTAGCTCCTCTGGGGCCAACGTCCTGACTTTC. This codes for CSVVTGTSSSGANVLTF.

CDR3 in DNA: TGTGCCAGCAGCTTAAGGACTAGCGGTTACAATGAGCAGTTCTTC. Amino acids: CASSLRTSGYNEQFF. The chain has TRBV7-9 and TRBJ2-1, with TRBD2 identical over 10 bases. V lost 2 bases, J lost 4 bases, and 2 bases stayed unmatched. This CDR3 is 15 amino acids long. The V gene's germline CDR1 is SEHNR and CDR2 FQNEAQ (reference sequence).

This clone ranks as medium-sized. The chain joins TRBV19 to TRBJ1-1; D gene ambiguous. The CDR3 spans 12 residues. From germline, CDR1 is LNHDA and CDR2 SQIVND (reference sequence). V gave up 6 bases and J gave up 7 bases, with 12 bases separating them. CDR3 in DNA: TGTGCCAGTAGGACCGATGCCCTTGAAGCTTTCTTT. Translating it yields CASRTDALEAFF.

The chain couples TRBV6-5 to TRBJ2-7; 8 positions agree with TRBD1. CDR3 size: 15 residues. With V trimmed by 6 bases and J by 1 base, 8 bases remained unmatched. The germline CDR1 and CDR2 sequences are MNHEY and SVGAGI. The chain's CDR3 is CASRSTTGASYEQYF. The DNA for the CDR3 is TGTGCCAGCAGATCAACGACAGGGGCTTCCTACGAGCAGTACTTC.

The V call is TRBV15, the J call TRBJ1-1; D might be TRBD1 (5 bases). CDR1 is LNHNV, CDR2 YYDKDF, per germline (reference sequence). V gave up 1 base and J gave up 7 bases, with 13 bases separating them. The CDR3 consists of 14 residues. CDR3 loop: CATSRAGRPNEAFF. The DNA for the CDR3 is TGTGCCACCAGCAGAGCGGGGCGTCCCAATGAAGCTTTCTTT.

V is TRBV2 and J is TRBJ1-2, with D maybe TRBD1 (6 bases). Trimming cost V 3 bases and J 8 bases, with 19 bases left between them. This CDR3 contains 15 residues. From germline, CDR1 is SNHLY and CDR2 FYNNEI. CDR3 nucleotide sequence: TGTGCCAGCAGTGATTGGCAGGGGAGTGGTAGCGGCTACACCTTC. Protein: CASSDWQGSGSGYTF.

This sequence joins TRBV13 and TRBJ2-3; 7 nucleotides agree with TRBD2. After removal of 8 bases from V and 2 bases from J, the junction contained 7 bases not matched to a gene. The V gene's germline CDR1 is PRHDT and CDR2 FYEKMQ (reference sequence). The CDR3 consists of 14 residues. The DNA of the CDR3 is TGTGCCAGCTTCCCCGGGGGGTCCACAGATACGCAGTATTTT. It yields the protein CASFPGGSTDTQYF.

This rearrangement joins TRBV27 to TRBJ2-1; weak D call: TRBD2 (5 bases). The CDR3 sequence is 13 residues long. V lost 10 bases to trimming and J lost 0 bases, with 10 bases between them. CDR1 is MNHEY and CDR2 is SMNVEV in the germline V gene (reference sequence). CDR3 in DNA: TGTGCCACCCACCGGGGCTCCTACAATGAGCAGTTCTTC. This sequence encodes CATHRGSYNEQFF.

The chain is built from TRBV4-3 and TRBJ1-2; possible D gene TRBD1, 5 bases. V was pared by 0 bases and J by 4 bases, with 9 bases between. The CDR3 loop spans 14 amino acids. Germline CDR1 LGHNA, CDR2 YSLEER. The CDR3 here is CASSQDGGTYGYTF. The CDR3 DNA reads TGCGCCAGCAGCCAAGATGGGGGGACCTATGGCTACACCTTC.

The chain has TRBV15 and TRBJ2-7; 9 bases align to TRBD1. V lost 5 bases, J lost 0 bases, and 8 bases stayed unmatched. Per the germline V gene, CDR1 is LNHNV and CDR2 is YYDKDF (reference sequence). CDR3 length: 16 amino acids. DNA of the CDR3: TGTGCCACCAGCGCCTGGGACAGGGATAGCTCCTACGAGCAGTACTTC. It encodes CATSAWDRDSSYEQYF.